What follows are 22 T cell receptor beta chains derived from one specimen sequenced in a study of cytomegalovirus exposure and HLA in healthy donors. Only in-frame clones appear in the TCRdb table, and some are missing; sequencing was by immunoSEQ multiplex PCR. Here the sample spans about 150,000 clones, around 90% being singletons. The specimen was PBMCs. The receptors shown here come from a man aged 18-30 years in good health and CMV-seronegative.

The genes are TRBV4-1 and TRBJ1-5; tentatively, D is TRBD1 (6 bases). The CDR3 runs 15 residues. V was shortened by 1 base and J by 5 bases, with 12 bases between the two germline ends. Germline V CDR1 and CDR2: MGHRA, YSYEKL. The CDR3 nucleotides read TGCGCCAGCAGCCAAGCACAGGGAATGGATCAGCCCCAGCATTTT. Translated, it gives CASSQAQGMDQPQHF.

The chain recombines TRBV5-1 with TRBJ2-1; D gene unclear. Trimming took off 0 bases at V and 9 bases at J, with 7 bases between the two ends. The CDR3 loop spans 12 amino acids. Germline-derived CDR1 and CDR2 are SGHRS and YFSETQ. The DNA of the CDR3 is TGCGCCAGCAGCTTGGCGATGGCTGAGCAGTTCTTC. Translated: CASSLAMAEQFF.

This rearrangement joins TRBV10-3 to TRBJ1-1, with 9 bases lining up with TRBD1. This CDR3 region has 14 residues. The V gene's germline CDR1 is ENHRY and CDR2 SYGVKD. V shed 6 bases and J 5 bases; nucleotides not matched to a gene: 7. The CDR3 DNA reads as TGTGCCATCAGACTACAGGGGGCAAGTACTGAAGCTTTCTTT. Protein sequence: CAIRLQGASTEAFF.

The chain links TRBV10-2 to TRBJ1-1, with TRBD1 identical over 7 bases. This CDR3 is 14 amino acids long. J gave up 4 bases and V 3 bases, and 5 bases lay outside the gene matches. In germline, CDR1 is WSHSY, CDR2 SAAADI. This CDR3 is CASSEDRVITEAFF. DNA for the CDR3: TGCGCCAGCAGTGAAGACAGGGTCATCACTGAAGCTTTCTTT.

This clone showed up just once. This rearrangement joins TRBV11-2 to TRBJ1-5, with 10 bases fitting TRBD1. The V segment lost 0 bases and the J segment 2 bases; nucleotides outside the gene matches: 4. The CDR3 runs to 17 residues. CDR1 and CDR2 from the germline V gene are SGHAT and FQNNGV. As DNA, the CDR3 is TGTGCCAGCAGCTTAGATCGGGGGACAGGGGGCAATCAGCCCCAGCATTTT. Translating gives CASSLDRGTGGNQPQHF.

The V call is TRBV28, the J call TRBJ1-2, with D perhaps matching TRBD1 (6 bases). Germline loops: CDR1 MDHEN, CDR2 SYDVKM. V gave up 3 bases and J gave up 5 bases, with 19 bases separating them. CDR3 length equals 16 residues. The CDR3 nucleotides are TGTGCCAGCAGTTTTGGGACAACTGCGGGTGGATATGGCTACACCTTC. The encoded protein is CASSFGTTAGGYGYTF.

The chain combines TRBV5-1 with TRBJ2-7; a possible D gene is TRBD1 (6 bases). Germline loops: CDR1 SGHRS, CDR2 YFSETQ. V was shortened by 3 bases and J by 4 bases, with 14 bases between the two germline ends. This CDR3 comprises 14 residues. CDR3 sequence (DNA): TGCGCCAGCAGCTCAGGACAGCCGGGGTACGAGCAGTACGTC. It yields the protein CASSSGQPGYEQYV.

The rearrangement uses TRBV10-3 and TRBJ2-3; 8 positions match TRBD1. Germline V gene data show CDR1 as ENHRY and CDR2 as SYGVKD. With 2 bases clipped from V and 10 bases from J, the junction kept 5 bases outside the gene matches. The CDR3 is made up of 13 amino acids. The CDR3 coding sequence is TGTGCCATCAGTGAGGAGACAGGGGATGCGCAGTATTTT. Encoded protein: CAISEETGDAQYF.

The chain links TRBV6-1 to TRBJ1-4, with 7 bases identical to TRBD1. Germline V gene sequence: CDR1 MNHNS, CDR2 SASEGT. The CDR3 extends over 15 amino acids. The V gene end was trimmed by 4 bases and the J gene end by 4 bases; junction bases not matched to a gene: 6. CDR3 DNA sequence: TGTGCCAGCAGTGTATCGGGACAGTTTAATGAAAAACTGTTTTTT. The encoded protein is CASSVSGQFNEKLFF.

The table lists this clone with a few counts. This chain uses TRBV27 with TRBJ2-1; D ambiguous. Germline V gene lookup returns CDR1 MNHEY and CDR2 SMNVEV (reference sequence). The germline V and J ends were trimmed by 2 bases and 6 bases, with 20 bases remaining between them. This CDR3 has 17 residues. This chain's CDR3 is CASSLQVRQTTSNEQFF. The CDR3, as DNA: TGTGCCAGCAGTTTACAGGTTCGTCAGACAACGAGCAATGAGCAGTTCTTC.

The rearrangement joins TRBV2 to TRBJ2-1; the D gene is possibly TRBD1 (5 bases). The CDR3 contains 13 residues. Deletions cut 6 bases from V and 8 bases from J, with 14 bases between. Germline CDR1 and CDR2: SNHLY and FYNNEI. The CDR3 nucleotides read TGTGCCAGCAGGGAATTAGGGGCTGATGAGCAGTTCTTC. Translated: CASRELGADEQFF.

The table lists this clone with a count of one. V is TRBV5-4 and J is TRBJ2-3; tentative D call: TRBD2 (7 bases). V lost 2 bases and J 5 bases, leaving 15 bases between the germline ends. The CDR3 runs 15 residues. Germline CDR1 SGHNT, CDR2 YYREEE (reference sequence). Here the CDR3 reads CASSFSGRGGDTQYF. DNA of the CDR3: TGTGCCAGCAGCTTTAGCGGAAGGGGGGGAGATACGCAGTATTTT.

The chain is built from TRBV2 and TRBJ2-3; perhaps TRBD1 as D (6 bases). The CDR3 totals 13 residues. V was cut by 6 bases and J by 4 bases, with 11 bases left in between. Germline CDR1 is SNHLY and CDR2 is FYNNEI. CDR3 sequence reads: CASSRGEADTQYF. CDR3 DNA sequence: TGTGCCAGCAGCAGGGGTGAGGCAGATACGCAGTATTTT.

The CDR3 sequence is CASSSGGWGEQYV. CDR3 nucleotides: TGTGCCAGCAGCTCCGGTGGGTGGGGCGAGCAGTACGTC. The chain carries TRBV7-9 and TRBJ2-7; the D is unclear. The V gene's germline CDR1 is SEHNR and CDR2 FQNEAQ (reference sequence). The CDR3 loop spans 13 amino acids. V lost 4 bases and J lost 6, with 13 bases in between.

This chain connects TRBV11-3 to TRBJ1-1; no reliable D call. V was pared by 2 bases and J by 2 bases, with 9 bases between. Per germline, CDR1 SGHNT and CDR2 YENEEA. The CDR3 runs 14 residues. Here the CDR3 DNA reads TGTGCCAGCAGCTTATCCGTTTCTAACACTGAAGCTTTCTTT. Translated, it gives CASSLSVSNTEAFF.

CDR3 sequence reads: CASTKQEIYEQYF. CDR3 DNA: TGTGCCAGCACTAAACAGGAAATCTACGAGCAGTACTTC. This chain uses TRBV28 with TRBJ2-7, with D tentatively TRBD1 (5 bases). The CDR3 length is 13 residues. Trimming removed 7 bases from V and 3 bases from J, with 13 bases in between. Germline lookup yields CDR1 MDHEN and CDR2 SYDVKM. Filled out from reference TRBV28 and TRBJ2-7, the complete variable domain reads DVKVTQSSRYLVKRTGEKVFLECVQDMDHENMFWYRQDPGLGLRLIYFSYDVKMKEKGDIPEGYSVSREKKERFSLILESASTNQTSMYLCASTKQEIYEQYFGPGTRLTVT.

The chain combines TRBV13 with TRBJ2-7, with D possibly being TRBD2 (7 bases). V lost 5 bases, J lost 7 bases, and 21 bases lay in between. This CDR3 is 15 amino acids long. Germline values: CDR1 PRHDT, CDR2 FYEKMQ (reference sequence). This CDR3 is CASSAAGAGLREQYV. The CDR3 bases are TGTGCCAGCAGCGCCGCGGGGGCCGGGTTAAGAGAGCAGTACGTC.

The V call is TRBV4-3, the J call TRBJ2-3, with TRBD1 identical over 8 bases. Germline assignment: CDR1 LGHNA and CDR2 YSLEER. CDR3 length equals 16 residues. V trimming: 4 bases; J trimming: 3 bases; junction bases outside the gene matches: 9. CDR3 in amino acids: CASSPYLTGETDTQYF. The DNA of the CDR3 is TGCGCCAGCAGCCCATATCTGACAGGGGAAACAGATACGCAGTATTTT.

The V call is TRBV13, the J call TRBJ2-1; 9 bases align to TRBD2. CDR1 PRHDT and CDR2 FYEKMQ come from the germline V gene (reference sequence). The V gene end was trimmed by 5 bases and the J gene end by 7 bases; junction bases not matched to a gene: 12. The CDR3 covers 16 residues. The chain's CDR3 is CASSRREGGPWNEQFF. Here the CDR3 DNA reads TGTGCCAGCAGCCGGCGGGAGGGGGGGCCCTGGAATGAGCAGTTCTTC.

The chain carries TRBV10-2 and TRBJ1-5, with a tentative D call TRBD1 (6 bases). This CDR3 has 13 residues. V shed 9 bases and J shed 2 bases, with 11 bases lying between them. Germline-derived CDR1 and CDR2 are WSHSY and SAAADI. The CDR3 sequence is CASRGSGNQPQHF. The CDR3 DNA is TGCGCCAGTAGGGGGTCTGGCAATCAGCCCCAGCATTTT.

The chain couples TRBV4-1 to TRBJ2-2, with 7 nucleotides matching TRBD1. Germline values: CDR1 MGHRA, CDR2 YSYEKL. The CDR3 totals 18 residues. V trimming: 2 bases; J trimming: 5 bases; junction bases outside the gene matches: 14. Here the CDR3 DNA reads TGCGCCAGCAGCCAACCTCAAACAGGGGTGATTCGTACCGGGGAGCTGTTTTTT. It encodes CASSQPQTGVIRTGELFF.

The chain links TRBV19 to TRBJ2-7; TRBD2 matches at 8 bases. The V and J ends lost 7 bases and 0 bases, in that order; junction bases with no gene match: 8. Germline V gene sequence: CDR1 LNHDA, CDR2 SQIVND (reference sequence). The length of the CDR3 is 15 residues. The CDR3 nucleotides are TGTGCCAGTACCCCGGGGGGGGACTACTCCTACGAGCAGTACTTC. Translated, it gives CASTPGGDYSYEQYF.